This note documents a single T cell receptor beta chain sequence. This clonotype came up a few times. There is no known antigen for this receptor. Within one base of it there is no much larger clone, and no base qualities were kept. These data belong to a study of regulatory T cells in long-lasting Graves disease (dated by TCRdb to about 2021). In the study overall: Persistent Graves' disease was defined as persistently positive TSH receptor autoantibodies together with antithyroid drug treatment for over 5 years. TCR sequencing covered roughly 13 persistent and 20 or so newly diagnosed Graves' disease patients, 33 samples in total. Peripheral blood TCR sequencing and RNA sequencing compared persistent Graves' disease patients with newly diagnosed Graves' disease patients. The study took place in China and was registered as a clinical trial. Persistent Graves' disease patients in the clinical cohort had taken antithyroid drugs for roughly ten years on average.

The sample's time point label, in plain terms: persistent/refractory GD, antithyroid drugs over 5 years with positive TRAb. For both TCR sequencing and RNA sequencing, RNA was extracted from PBMCs in TRIzol. The diagnosis of Graves' disease followed American Thyroid Association guidelines. The patients came from an endocrinology department in Xi'an, China. Each patient gave about 10 milliliters of peripheral blood, collected in an EDTA anticoagulant tube. PBMCs were isolated by Ficoll Paque Plus density gradient separation without further T cell sorting. An Agilent 2100 Bioanalyzer and agarose gel were used to check RNA quality, while a NanoDrop 2000 measured RNA concentration. Library preparation was by multiplex PCR. TCRdb names Illumina HiSeq 4000 as the instrument used. CDR3 regions were amplified by Arm-PCR with iRepertoire HTBI primers to construct TCR beta libraries. PCR products were gel purified before sequencing. On the authors' methods: Across samples, around 58 TRBV and 15 or so TRBJ segments were identified and used for gene usage analysis of CDR3 amino acid clonotypes. COPE and FqMerger were used to merge the filtered high-quality paired reads into contigs. Contigs were aligned with BLAST to IMGT TRBV, TRBD and TRBJ reference genes, and CDR3 was defined per IMGT. Highly expanded clones were defined as clonotypes with a frequency above 0.1%. Repertoire diversity was measured by Shannon entropy, and V-J evenness by the Gini coefficient. Clonotypes shared by more than one individual were considered public. TCRdb applied fastp at Q25 and MiXCR to the public reads, then kept only in-frame beta chains. Each CDR3 protein appears once, grouped with its most common genes and DNA. What appears here as the V and J calls and clone size reflects TCRdb's work, not the paper's. Across this sample there are some 300,000 distinct CDR3 sequences, with 20% to 25% seen only once. The ten most abundant clones make up 56% of the sample.

Reading from cysteine to phenylalanine, the CDR3 counts 15 amino acids. The read is trimmed to its CDR3 DNA, 45 bases read in frame from base 1. In the germline V gene, CDR1 corresponds to SQVTM and CDR2 to ANQGSEA. V is cut back by 6 bases and J by 3 bases, with 10 bases in the junction unmatched. Overall study outcomes, separate from this receptor: Persistent disease showed preferential use of TRBV28, TRBJ1-2 and TRBJ2-5, whereas newly diagnosed disease favored TRBV20-1 and TRBJ2-1. More public clonotypes were shared among persistent patients (under 3,000) than among newly diagnosed patients (just under 1,000). The authors noted that the small sample size was a limitation that may lower accuracy. Lower TCR Shannon entropy and fewer highly expanded clones were observed in persistent Graves' disease patients than in newly diagnosed patients, which suggested clonal expansion. Sequencing and analysis were restricted to the TCR beta chain. Peripheral blood alone was examined, since thyroid tissue, which constituted the primary lesion, could not be accessed.

The clonotype was recovered from a female donor with Graves disease. The rearranged segments are TRBV29-1 and TRBJ2-1; a stretch of 8 junction bases matches TRBD2. Material: peripheral blood mononuclear cells (PBMCs), obtained when the disease was refractory, from a patient treated with antithyroid drugs. The CDR3 has the sequence CSVDGLALSYNEQFF. The DNA sequence follows: TGCAGCGTCGACGGACTAGCCCTAAGCTACAATGAGCAGTTCTTC.